This T cell receptor (beta chain) was recovered during a study of T-cell reconstitution after alpha-beta-depleted transplantation in children. General study findings and limits: T-cell counts and diversity at one year post-transplant came mainly from newly produced T cells. From surviving recipient T cells and thymic progenitors came the high day-60 TCRbeta diversity observed in some patients.

This clonotype turned up a few times. The antigen remains undetermined. Using unique molecular identifiers, the investigators prepared the TCRbeta library. TCRdb re-called the PCR reads through MiXCR, storing one row per CDR3 protein. This sample has roughly 490,000 distinct CDR3 sequences, with roughly an eighth found just once. The receptor was derived from a female patient younger than 10 who had a stem cell transplant for aplastic anemia, so the T cells may come from the graft donor. The sequences come from PBMCs, mostly from graft donor cells, collected 180 days after TCRalphabeta/CD19-depleted stem cell transplant.

CDR3 nucleotide sequence: TGCAGCGTTGAAGGGACTAGCGTATACAATGAGCAGTTCTTC. Its protein product is CSVEGTSVYNEQFF. The chain couples TRBV29-1 to TRBJ2-1; 9 positions agree with TRBD2. V lost 1 base and J lost 4; bases outside the gene matches: 2. CDR3 length: 14 amino acids. CDR1 SQVTM and CDR2 ANQGSEA come from the germline V gene.